This T cell receptor (beta chain) was profiled in a study of shared clonotypes between healthy human individuals. Across the whole study: The cohort had two women and three men, ages 18 to 49.

Turning to this clone: Its antigen is not known.

Generated by immunoSEQ multiplex PCR, the TCRdb table keeps only in-frame clones and is missing some. The table shows approximately 650,000 clones, with about 95% occurring only once. Positively selected for CCR7, the CD45RO-negative cells used as naive CD8 cells excluded terminally differentiated effector memory CD45RA+ cells. Broader study findings: Compared with clonotypes that all four donors shared, non-shared clonotypes had lower generation probabilities. Researchers found naive subsets generally carried larger estimated richness than memory subsets.

The germline V gene has CDR1 WSHSY and CDR2 SAAADI. This CDR3 has 12 amino acids. Trimming shortened V by 6 bases and J by 0 bases, and 5 bases separated the two germline ends. Source material: naive CD8+ T cells sorted from blood. J is TRBJ2-5 and V is TRBV10-2, with D perhaps matching TRBD2 (5 bases). The source of this sequence is a woman younger than 45 in good health. CDR3 region: CASREDQETQYF. CDR3 sequence (DNA): TGCGCCAGCAGGGAGGACCAAGAGACCCAGTACTTC.